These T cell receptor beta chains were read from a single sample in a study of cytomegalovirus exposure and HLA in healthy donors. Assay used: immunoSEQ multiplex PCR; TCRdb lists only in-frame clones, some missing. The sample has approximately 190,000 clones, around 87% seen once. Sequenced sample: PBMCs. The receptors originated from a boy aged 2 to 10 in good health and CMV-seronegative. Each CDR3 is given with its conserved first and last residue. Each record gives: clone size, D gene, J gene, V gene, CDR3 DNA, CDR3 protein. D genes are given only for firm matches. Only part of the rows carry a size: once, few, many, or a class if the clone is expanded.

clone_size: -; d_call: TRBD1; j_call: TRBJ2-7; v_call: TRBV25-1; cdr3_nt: TGTGCCAGCAGTGAATACCGGACAGGTCACCACGAGCAGTACTTC; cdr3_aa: CASSEYRTGHHEQYF
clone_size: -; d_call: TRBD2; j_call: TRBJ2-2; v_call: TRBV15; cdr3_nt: TGTGCCACCTCGGGCCGGACTAGCGGGGGGGAGAACACCGGGGAGCTGTTTTTT; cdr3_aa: CATSGRTSGGENTGELFF
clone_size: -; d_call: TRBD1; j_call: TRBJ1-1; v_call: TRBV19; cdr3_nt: TGTGCCAGTAGTATAAGGACAGGGGCGGACACTGAAGCTTTCTTT; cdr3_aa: CASSIRTGADTEAFF
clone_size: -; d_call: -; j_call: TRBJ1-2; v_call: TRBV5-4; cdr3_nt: TGTGCCAGCAGCTTGGGGTCACCTCTGGGGGGCTATGGCTACACCTTC; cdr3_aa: CASSLGSPLGGYGYTF
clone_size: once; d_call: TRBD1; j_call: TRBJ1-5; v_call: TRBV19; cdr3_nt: TGTGCCAGTAGTAAGGAAGGGACAGGGGCCAAGCGGCCCCAGCATTTT; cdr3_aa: CASSKEGTGAKRPQHF
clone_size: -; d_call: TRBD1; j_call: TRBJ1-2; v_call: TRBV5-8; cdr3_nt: TGTGCTTTCGGGACAGGTTTACGGTATGGCTACACCTTC; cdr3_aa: CAFGTGLRYGYTF
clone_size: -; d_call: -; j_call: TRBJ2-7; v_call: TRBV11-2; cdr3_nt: TGTGCCAGCAGCTTAGCCCCAGATTCCTACGAGCAGTACTTC; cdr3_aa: CASSLAPDSYEQYF
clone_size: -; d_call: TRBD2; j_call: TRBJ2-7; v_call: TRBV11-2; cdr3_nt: TGTGCCAGCAGCTTAGATGGGGGGGTGTTTCGGGAGCAGTACTTC; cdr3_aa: CASSLDGGVFREQYF
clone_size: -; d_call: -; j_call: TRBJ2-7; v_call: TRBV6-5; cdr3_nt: TGTGCCAGCAGTACCCACGGACAGAGCTACGAGCAGTACTTC; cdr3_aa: CASSTHGQSYEQYF
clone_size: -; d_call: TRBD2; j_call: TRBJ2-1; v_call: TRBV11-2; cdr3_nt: TGTGCCAGCAGCCCCTGGGGGACTAGCGGAAACAATGAGCAGTTCTTC; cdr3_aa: CASSPWGTSGNNEQFF
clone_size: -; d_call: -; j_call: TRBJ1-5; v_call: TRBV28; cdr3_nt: TGTGCCAGCAGCCACGAGCAGGGAATCAGTCAGCCCCAGCATTTT; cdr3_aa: CASSHEQGISQPQHF
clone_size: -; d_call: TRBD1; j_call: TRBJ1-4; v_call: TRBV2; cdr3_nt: TGTGCCAGCATGGGACAGGGGGATGAAAAACTGTTTTTT; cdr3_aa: CASMGQGDEKLFF
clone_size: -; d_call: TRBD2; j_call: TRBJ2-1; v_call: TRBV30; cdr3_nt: TGTGCCTGGAGTATAGCGGGAGGGGCTCATTGGTTCTTC; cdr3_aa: CAWSIAGGAHWFF
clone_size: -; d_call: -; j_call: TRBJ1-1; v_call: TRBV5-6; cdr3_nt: TGTGCCAGCAGCTTGGGGGCAGGGCGGAACACTGAAGCTTTCTTT; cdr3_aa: CASSLGAGRNTEAFF
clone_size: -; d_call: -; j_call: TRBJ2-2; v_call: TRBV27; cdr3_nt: TGTGCCAGCTCCTCCCCCGGGTTCACCGGGGAGCTGTTTTTT; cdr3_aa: CASSSPGFTGELFF
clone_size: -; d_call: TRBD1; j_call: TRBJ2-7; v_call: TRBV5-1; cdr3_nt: TGCGCCAGCAGCGACGCAACAGGGGCCGGGTACGAGCAGTACTTC; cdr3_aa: CASSDATGAGYEQYF
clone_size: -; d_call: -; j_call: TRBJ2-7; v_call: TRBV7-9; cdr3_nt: TGTGCCAGCAGCTTAGACGCGTTCGAGCAGTACTTC; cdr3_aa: CASSLDAFEQYF
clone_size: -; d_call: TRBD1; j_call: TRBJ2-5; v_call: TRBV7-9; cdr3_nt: TGTGCCAGCAGCCTCCGGGACAGCATCTTGGAGCAGTACTTC; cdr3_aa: CASSLRDSILEQYF
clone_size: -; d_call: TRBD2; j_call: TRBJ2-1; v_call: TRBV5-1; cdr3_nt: TGCGCCAGCAGCAGCCGGGGGACTAGCGGTAATGAGCAGTTCTTC; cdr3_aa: CASSSRGTSGNEQFF
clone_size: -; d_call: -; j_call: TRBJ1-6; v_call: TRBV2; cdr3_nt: TGTGCCAGCAGTGACAACTATAATTCACCCCTCCACTTT; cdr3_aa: CASSDNYNSPLHF
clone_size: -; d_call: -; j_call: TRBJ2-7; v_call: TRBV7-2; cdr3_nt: TGTGCCAGCAGCTTGCGACGTCCTAGGGGGTCCCGCTACGAGCAGTACTTC; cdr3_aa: CASSLRRPRGSRYEQYF
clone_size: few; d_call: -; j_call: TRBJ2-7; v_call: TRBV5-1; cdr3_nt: TGCGCCAGCAGCGAAAAATCACGGGGCTACGAGCAGTACTTC; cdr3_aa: CASSEKSRGYEQYF
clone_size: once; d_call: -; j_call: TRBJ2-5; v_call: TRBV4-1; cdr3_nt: TGCGCCAGCAGCCAAGATCTTGAAGAGACCCAGTACTTC; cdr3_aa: CASSQDLEETQYF
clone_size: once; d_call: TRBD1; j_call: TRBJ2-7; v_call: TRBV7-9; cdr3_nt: TGTGCCAGCAGTTCCAGGGGGCTTGGATTCGCCTACGAGCAGTACTTC; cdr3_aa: CASSSRGLGFAYEQYF
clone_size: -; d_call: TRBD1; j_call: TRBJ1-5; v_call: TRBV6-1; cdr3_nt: TGTGCCAGCACCAGGGGGCTTTTCAATCAGCCCCAGCATTTT; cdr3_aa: CASTRGLFNQPQHF
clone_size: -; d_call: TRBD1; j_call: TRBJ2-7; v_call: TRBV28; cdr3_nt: TGTGCCAGCGGTTTAAGACAGGGTCTGAGATACGAGCAGTACTTC; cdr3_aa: CASGLRQGLRYEQYF
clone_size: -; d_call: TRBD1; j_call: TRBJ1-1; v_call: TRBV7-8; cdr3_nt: TGTGCCAGCAGCTTGGGGGACAGGTACGTGAACACTGAAGCTTTCTTT; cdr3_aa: CASSLGDRYVNTEAFF
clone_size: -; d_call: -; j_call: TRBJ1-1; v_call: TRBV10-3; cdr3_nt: TGTGCCATCAGTGAAGGTTCGGGGGCTTTCTTT; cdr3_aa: CAISEGSGAFF
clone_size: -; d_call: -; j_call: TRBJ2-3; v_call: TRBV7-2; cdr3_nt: TGTGCCAGCAGCTTGGGGGGTGGTGGGGGCACAGATACGCAGTATTTT; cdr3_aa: CASSLGGGGGTDTQYF
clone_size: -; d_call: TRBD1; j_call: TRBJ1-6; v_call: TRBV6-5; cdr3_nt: TGTGCCAGCAGGCGACAGGGAAAGGGTTCACCCCTCCACTTT; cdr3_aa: CASRRQGKGSPLHF
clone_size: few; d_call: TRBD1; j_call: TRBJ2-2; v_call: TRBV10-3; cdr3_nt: TGTGCCATCAGGGACAGGGACAACACCGGGGAGCTGTTTTTT; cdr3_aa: CAIRDRDNTGELFF
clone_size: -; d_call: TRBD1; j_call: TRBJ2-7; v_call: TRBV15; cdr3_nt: TGTGCCACCAGTCCAGGGACAGGAACTTACGAGCAGTACTTC; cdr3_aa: CATSPGTGTYEQYF
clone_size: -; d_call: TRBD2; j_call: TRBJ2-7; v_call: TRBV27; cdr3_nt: TGTGCCAGCACTTCCCGACTACTAGCGGGGAGCGAGCAGTACTTC; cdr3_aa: CASTSRLLAGSEQYF
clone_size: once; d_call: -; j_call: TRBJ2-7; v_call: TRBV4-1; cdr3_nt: TGCGCCAGCAGCCATATCATAGCTTACGAGCAGTACTTC; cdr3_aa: CASSHIIAYEQYF
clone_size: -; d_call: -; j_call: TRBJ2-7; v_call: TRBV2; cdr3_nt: TGTGCCAGCAGTGCGCAGGGAGGTTACGAGCAGTACTTC; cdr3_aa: CASSAQGGYEQYF
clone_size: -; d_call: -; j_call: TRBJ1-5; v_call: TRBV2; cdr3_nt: TGTGCCAGCAGTGATGGGGGGAAATATCAGCCCCAGCATTTT; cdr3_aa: CASSDGGKYQPQHF
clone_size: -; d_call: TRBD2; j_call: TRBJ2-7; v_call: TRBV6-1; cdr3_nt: TGTGCCAGCAGTAAACTAGCGGAACTCTACGAGCAGTACTTC; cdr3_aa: CASSKLAELYEQYF
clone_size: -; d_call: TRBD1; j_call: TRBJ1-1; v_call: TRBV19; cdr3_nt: TGTGCCAGTAGTACCGGCGAAGGGGGCGCAGGGACTGAAGCTTTCTTT; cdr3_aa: CASSTGEGGAGTEAFF
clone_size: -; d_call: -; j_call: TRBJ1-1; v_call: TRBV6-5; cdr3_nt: TGTGCCAGCGGTAAGGGGGGGACGAACACTGAAGCTTTCTTT; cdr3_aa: CASGKGGTNTEAFF